One sample yielded the 11 T cell receptor beta chains listed below, sequenced in a study of shared clonotypes between healthy human individuals (dated by TCRdb to 2019 to 2021). Library generation was performed with the immunoSEQ multiplex PCR assay. TCRdb's version of the immuneACCESS table is confined to in-frame rearrangements and falls short of the full clone set. An unresolved V gene accounts for under half of the shortfall where checked; the remainder is of unknown origin. Present in this sample are millions of clones, 85% to 95% of which were seen just once. Around 0.13% of the sample belongs to the ten largest clones. Sequencing input: naive CD4+ T cells sorted from blood. The cell subset or site label, read with the paper, signifies: CD45RA+ positively selected. Receptor source: a man aged 18 to 29 in good health.

J is TRBJ2-1 and V is TRBV19; 8 nucleotides agree with TRBD2. The ends lost 0 bases at V and 15 bases at J; junction bases unmatched: 10. Germline CDR1 is LNHDA and CDR2 is SQIVND (reference sequence). The CDR3 has 14 residues. The CDR3 reads CASSIDSWTSQPFF. DNA of the CDR3: TGTGCCAGTAGTATAGATTCGTGGACTAGCCAACCGTTCTTC.

Worth noting for this clone: A much larger clone differs by one base, so this may be a read error. The gene calls are TRBV27 and TRBJ2-5, with D perhaps matching TRBD2 (6 bases). Germline lookup yields CDR1 MNHEY and CDR2 SMNVEV (reference sequence). The ends were cut back, 6 bases at V and 0 bases at J, with 8 bases in the middle. The CDR3 length is 13 residues. The CDR3 DNA is TGTGCCAGCAGCCGGGGGTACCAAGAGACCCAGTACTTC. Protein sequence: CASSRGYQETQYF.

V usage is TRBV5-4 and J usage is TRBJ1-6; 8 bases line up with TRBD1. V dropped 1 base and J dropped 8; count of bases not matched to a gene: 5. The CDR3 spans 15 residues. The V gene's germline CDR1 is SGHNT and CDR2 YYREEE (reference sequence). The CDR3 reads CASSLHGQGYSPLHF. Written as DNA, the CDR3 is TGTGCCAGCAGCTTGCACGGACAGGGATATTCACCCCTCCACTTT.

Notes on this clone: Mismatch with germline at one junction end may stem from a read error. The V call is TRBV7-7, the J call TRBJ2-2, with D hard to call. Germline V CDR1 and CDR2: SSHAT, FNYEAQ (reference sequence). The CDR3 is 12 amino acids. CDR3 DNA sequence: TGTGCTAGCAGCCTCAACGCCGGGGAGCTGTTTTTT. As protein: CASSLNAGELFF.

This clone has just one count. Other DNA variants within this sample encode the same CDR3. The CDR3 DNA reads TGTGCCAGCTCGCAGGGCCCTGAAGCTTTCTTT. Amino acids: CASSQGPEAFF. This rearrangement joins TRBV18 to TRBJ1-1; weak D call: TRBD1 (5 bases). The CDR3 runs to 11 residues. V lost 6 bases and J 6 bases, leaving 8 bases between the germline ends. Looked up from germline, CDR1 is KGHSH and CDR2 is LQKENI. The full variable domain, in which reference TRBV18 and TRBJ1-1 provide the parts outside the CDR3, is NAGVMQNPRHLVRRRGQEARLRCSPMKGHSHVYWYRQLPEEGLKFMVYLQKENIIDESGMPKERFSAEFPKEGPSILRIQQVVRGDSAAYFCASSQGPEAFFGQGTRLTVV.

V usage is TRBV30 and J usage is TRBJ1-2; 8 bases map to TRBD1. Germline V CDR1 and CDR2: GTSNPN, SVGIG (reference sequence). The CDR3 length is 13 residues. Trimming took 8 bases from V and 3 from J; bases not matched to a gene: 8. The CDR3 region is CAREQGADYGYTF. In DNA form, the CDR3 reads TGTGCCCGTGAGCAGGGGGCGGACTATGGCTACACCTTC.

The chain carries TRBV10-1 and TRBJ2-5; 7 bases are shared with TRBD1. V lost 6 bases, J lost 3 bases, and 7 bases stayed unmatched. CDR1 and CDR2 (germline): WNHNN, SYGVQD (reference sequence). The CDR3 covers 14 residues. CDR3 nucleotide sequence: TGCGCCAGCAGAAACAGGGGAAGGAAAGAGACCCAGTACTTC. Encoded protein: CASRNRGRKETQYF.

The chain carries TRBV5-6 and TRBJ1-2; TRBD1 matches at 7 bases. In germline, CDR1 is SGHDT, CDR2 YYEEEE. V dropped 4 bases and J dropped 7; count of bases not matched to a gene: 10. The CDR3 is 14 residues long. DNA of the CDR3: TGTGCCAGCAGCCCTTTAACAGGGGTCACTGGCTACACCTTC. This codes for CASSPLTGVTGYTF.

This clone was counted a single time. A much larger clone differs from this one at a single base, so this may be a read error. The genes are TRBV30 and TRBJ1-1, with TRBD1 matching 7 bases. Trimming cost V 4 bases and J 1 base; bases outside gene matches: 3. There are 13 residues in the CDR3. Germline CDR1 reads GTSNPN; CDR2 reads SVGIG (reference sequence). CDR3 nucleotide sequence: TGTGCCTGGACCGGACAGGCGAACACTGAAGCTTTCTTT. Amino acids: CAWTGQANTEAFF.

The genes are TRBV28 and TRBJ2-7, with TRBD1 matching over 7 bases. Losses at the gene ends were 8 bases for V and 1 base for J; bases not matched to a gene: 2. Looked up from germline, CDR1 is MDHEN and CDR2 is SYDVKM. The CDR3 spans 12 residues. The CDR3 loop reads CASQGQSYEQYF. CDR3 bases: TGTGCCAGCCAGGGACAGTCCTACGAGCAGTACTTC.

The V and J genes are TRBV7-2 and TRBJ2-5, with TRBD1 matching 7 bases. Germline CDR1 and CDR2: SGHTA and FQGNSA. With V trimmed by 7 bases and J by 5 bases, 7 bases remained unmatched. This CDR3 is built from 13 residues. The CDR3 DNA reads as TGTGCCAGCACCCTAGGGGGCGTCGAGACCCAGTACTTC. Protein product: CASTLGGVETQYF.